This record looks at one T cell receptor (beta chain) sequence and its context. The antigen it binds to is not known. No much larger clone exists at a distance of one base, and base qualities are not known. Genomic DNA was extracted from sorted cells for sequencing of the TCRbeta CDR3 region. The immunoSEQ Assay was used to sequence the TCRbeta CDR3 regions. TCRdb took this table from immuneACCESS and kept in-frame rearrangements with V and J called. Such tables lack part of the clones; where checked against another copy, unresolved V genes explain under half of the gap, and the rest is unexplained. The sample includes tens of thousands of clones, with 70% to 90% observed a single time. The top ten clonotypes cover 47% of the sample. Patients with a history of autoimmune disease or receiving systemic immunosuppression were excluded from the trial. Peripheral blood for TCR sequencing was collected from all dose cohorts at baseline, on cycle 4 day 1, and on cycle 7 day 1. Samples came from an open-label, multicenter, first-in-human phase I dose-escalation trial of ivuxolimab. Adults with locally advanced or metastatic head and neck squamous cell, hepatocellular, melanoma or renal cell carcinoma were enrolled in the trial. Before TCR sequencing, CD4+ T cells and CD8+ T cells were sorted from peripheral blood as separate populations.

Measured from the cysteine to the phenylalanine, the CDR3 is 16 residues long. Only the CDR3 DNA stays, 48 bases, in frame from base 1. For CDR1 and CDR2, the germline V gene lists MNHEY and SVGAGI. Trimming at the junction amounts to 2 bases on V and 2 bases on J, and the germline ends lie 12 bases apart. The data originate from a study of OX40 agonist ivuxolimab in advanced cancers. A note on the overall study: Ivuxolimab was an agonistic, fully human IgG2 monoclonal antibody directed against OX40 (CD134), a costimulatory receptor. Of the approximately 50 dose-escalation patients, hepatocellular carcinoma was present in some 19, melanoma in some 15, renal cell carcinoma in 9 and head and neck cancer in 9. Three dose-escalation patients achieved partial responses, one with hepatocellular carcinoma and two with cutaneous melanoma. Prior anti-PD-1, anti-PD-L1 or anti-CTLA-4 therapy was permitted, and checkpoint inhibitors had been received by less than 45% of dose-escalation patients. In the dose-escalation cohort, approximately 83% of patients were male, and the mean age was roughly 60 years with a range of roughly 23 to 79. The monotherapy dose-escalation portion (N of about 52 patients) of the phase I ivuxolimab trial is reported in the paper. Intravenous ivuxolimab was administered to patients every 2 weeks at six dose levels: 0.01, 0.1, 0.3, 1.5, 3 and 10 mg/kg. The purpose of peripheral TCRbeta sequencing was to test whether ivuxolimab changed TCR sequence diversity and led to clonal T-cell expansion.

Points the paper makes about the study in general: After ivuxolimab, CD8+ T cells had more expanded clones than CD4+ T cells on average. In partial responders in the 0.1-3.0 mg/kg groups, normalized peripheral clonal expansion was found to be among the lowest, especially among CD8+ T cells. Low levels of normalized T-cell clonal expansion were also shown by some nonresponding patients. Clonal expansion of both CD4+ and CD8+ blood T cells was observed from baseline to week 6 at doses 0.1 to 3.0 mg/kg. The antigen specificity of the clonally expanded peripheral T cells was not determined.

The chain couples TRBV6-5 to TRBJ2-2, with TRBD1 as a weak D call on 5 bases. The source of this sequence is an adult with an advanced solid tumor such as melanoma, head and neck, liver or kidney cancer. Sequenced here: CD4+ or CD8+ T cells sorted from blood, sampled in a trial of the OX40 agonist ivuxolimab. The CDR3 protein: CASSYGADLNTGELFF. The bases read TGTGCCAGCAGTTACGGGGCAGACTTAAACACCGGGGAGCTGTTTTTT.